Here is one TCR beta chain with its context. This record belongs to a study of blood T cell repertoires in COVID-19. As for the study in general: Spain, Italy and the United States supplied samples that represented acute and convalescent COVID-19. In each case, the material was cDNA or gDNA derived from T cells, B-cell-depleted T cells, or PBMCs.

As processed by the authors: The assay estimated nucleated cells by amplifying reference gene primers. Only in-frame clones appear in the TCRdb table, and some are missing; sequencing was by immunoSEQ multiplex PCR. The V and J calls and clone size were taken over from that table, and D and trimming were inferred from the DNA. The table includes some 110,000 clones, about 90% detected once. The clonotype comes from a man aged 65 to 79 who had recovered from COVID-19. Sequencing was done on a sample of peripheral blood.

In DNA form, the CDR3 reads TGTGCCAGCAGTTCCATCTGGACAGGGGTCTCCTACGAGCAGTACTTC. Translation gives CASSSIWTGVSYEQYF. The chain employs TRBV2 and TRBJ2-7; 9 nucleotides match TRBD1. The CDR3 loop spans 16 amino acids. Germline V gives CDR1 SNHLY, CDR2 FYNNEI. Germline trimming cut 5 bases from V and 0 bases from J; bases unmatched to any gene: 8.